The 26 T cell receptor beta chains presented below share a single source sample, sequenced in a study of blood T cell repertoires in COVID-19. TCRdb's table, derived via immunoSEQ multiplex PCR, lists solely in-frame clones and lacks some. The sample yields over 100,000 clones, approximately 80% seen once. Sequencing was carried out using peripheral blood. Every receptor here comes from a woman aged 55-69 years with acute or convalescent COVID-19.

The J gene is TRBJ1-5, the V gene TRBV30; D unclear. V shed 0 bases and J shed 3 bases, with 12 bases lying between them. The length of the CDR3 is 15 residues. Germline CDR1 GTSNPN, CDR2 SVGIG (reference sequence). The CDR3 sequence is CAWSVNGGVNQPQHF. The DNA for the CDR3 is TGTGCCTGGAGTGTAAACGGTGGAGTCAATCAGCCCCAGCATTTT.

The J gene is TRBJ1-2, the V gene TRBV30; D call uncertain. Trimming removed 2 bases at V and 4 bases at J, with 8 bases between. CDR1 and CDR2 (germline): GTSNPN, SVGIG (reference sequence). This CDR3 contains 12 residues. CDR3 sequence: CAWSPGGYGYTF. The CDR3 DNA reads as TGTGCCTGGAGTCCCGGAGGCTATGGCTACACCTTC.

The CDR3 DNA sequence: TGTGCCAGCAGCCAAGCAGGGGGACCCACAGATACGCAGTATTTT. Residues: CASSQAGGPTDTQYF. The chain couples TRBV3-1 (or the pseudogene TRBV3-2) to TRBJ2-3, with 7 nucleotides matching TRBD1. Trimming cost V 1 base and J 2 bases; bases outside gene matches: 3. Germline loops: CDR1 LGHDT, CDR2 YNNKEL (reference sequence). The length of the CDR3 is 15 residues.

Only one count was recorded for this clone. V gene TRBV18 combines with J gene TRBJ1-2; D not resolved. Trimming stripped 5 bases from V and 6 bases from J, with 16 bases between. This CDR3 has 14 amino acids. The germline V gene encodes CDR1 KGHSH and CDR2 LQKENI. CDR3 bases: TGTGCCAGCTCAGCGTCTCAGGCTTCCGATGGCTACACCTTC. Protein product: CASSASQASDGYTF.

The chain has TRBV19 and TRBJ1-5; a possible D gene is TRBD1 (6 bases). V shed 9 bases and J shed 0 bases, with 18 bases lying between them. The germline CDR1 and CDR2 sequences are LNHDA and SQIVND (reference sequence). The CDR3 spans 16 residues. CDR3 region: CASSSGQSYSNQPQHF. CDR3 nucleotides: TGTGCCAGCTCTTCCGGACAGTCTTATAGCAATCAGCCCCAGCATTTT.

The chain recombines TRBV6-5 with TRBJ1-1; no firm D call. This CDR3 is 11 amino acids long. Germline assignment: CDR1 MNHEY and CDR2 SVGAGI. V lost 6 bases and J lost 1, with 3 bases in between. The DNA for the CDR3 is TGTGCCAGCAGACAGAACACTGAAGCTTTCTTT. Translation: CASRQNTEAFF.

The chain combines TRBV19 with TRBJ2-1, with a possible D match to TRBD2 (6 bases). This CDR3 contains 16 residues. V was pared by 7 bases and J by 0 bases, with 16 bases between. CDR1 is LNHDA, CDR2 SQIVND, per germline (reference sequence). The CDR3 DNA reads as TGTGCCAGTACTCCCAGGACTATAAGCTCCTACAATGAGCAGTTCTTC. Its protein is CASTPRTISSYNEQFF.

The chain carries TRBV24-1 and TRBJ1-1; 9 bases agree with TRBD1. Germline trimming cut 7 bases from V and 4 bases from J; bases unmatched to any gene: 6. The CDR3 is 14 amino acids. Germline CDR1 KGHDR, CDR2 SFDVKD. The CDR3 sequence is CATRDRGLGTEAFF. CDR3 DNA sequence: TGTGCCACCAGAGACAGGGGGTTGGGCACTGAAGCTTTCTTT.

CDR3 protein: CASSYSTGRHTEAFF. CDR3 nucleotide sequence: TGTGCCAGCAGTTACTCGACTGGCAGACACACTGAAGCTTTCTTT. The chain is built from TRBV6-6 and TRBJ1-1, with D uncertain. This CDR3 is 15 amino acids long. CDR1 and CDR2 from the germline V gene are MNHNY and SVGAGI (reference sequence). V lost 0 bases and J lost 3, with 11 bases in between.

The chain is built from TRBV15 and TRBJ1-2; D gene unclear. V dropped 5 bases and J dropped 5 bases, with 9 bases sitting between them. The germline gives CDR1 LNHNV, CDR2 YYDKDF (reference sequence). This CDR3 region has 12 residues. The DNA for the CDR3 is TGTGCCACCAGCGGTCCAGTGTATGGCTACACCTTC. Translation gives CATSGPVYGYTF.

The chain uses TRBV7-2 and TRBJ1-2; D perhaps matches TRBD1 (5 bases). Germline V lookup: CDR1 SGHTA, CDR2 FQGNSA. There are 12 residues in the CDR3. V lost 4 bases and J 10 bases, leaving 13 bases between the germline ends. The CDR3 bases are TGTGCCAGCAGCTCTTACCAAGGGGACTACACCTTC. Its protein is CASSSYQGDYTF.

The chain employs TRBV6-5 and TRBJ2-3; TRBD1 aligns across 9 bases. Trimming cost V 6 bases and J 5 bases; bases outside gene matches: 9. The CDR3 runs to 15 residues. From germline, CDR1 is MNHEY and CDR2 SVGAGI. The CDR3 spells CASRTTGGSGDTQYF. The CDR3 coding sequence is TGTGCCAGCAGAACTACAGGGGGCTCCGGAGATACGCAGTATTTT.

This clone was detected only once. This chain uses TRBV6-1 with TRBJ1-5, with D possibly TRBD1 on 5 matching bases. Looked up from germline, CDR1 is MNHNS and CDR2 is SASEGT. The CDR3 length is 15 residues. V lost 2 bases to trimming and J lost 1 base, with 9 bases between them. The CDR3 sequence is CASSENRGSNQPQHF. CDR3 coding DNA: TGTGCCAGCAGTGAAAATCGGGGGAGCAATCAGCCCCAGCATTTT.

The chain carries TRBV5-4 and TRBJ1-2; TRBD1 matches at 9 bases. CDR1 and CDR2 (germline): SGHNT, YYREEE (reference sequence). This CDR3 is built from 13 residues. V was clipped by 2 bases and J by 10 bases; unmatched bases: 6. The chain's CDR3 is CASSFDRDRDYTF. In DNA form, the CDR3 reads TGTGCCAGCAGCTTCGACAGGGACAGGGACTACACCTTC.

The CDR3 nucleotides are TGTGCCAGCAGCGGGACAGGGATTCCGCCCCAGCATTTT. Translated, it gives CASSGTGIPPQHF. V and J are TRBV6-5 and TRBJ1-5; TRBD1 aligns across 9 bases. V shed 6 bases and J 9 bases; nucleotides not matched to a gene: 6. There are 13 residues in the CDR3. Germline values: CDR1 MNHEY, CDR2 SVGAGI.

The CDR3 region has the DNA TGTGCCAGCAGTTATGCCGTGGACAGGGGCGAGGGCTACACCTTC. It is translated as CASSYAVDRGEGYTF. This chain uses TRBV6-5 with TRBJ1-2, with 9 bases identical to TRBD1. Germline V CDR1 and CDR2: MNHEY, SVGAGI. Trimming at V came to 3 bases and at J to 8 bases, leaving 10 bases not matched to a gene. The CDR3 is 15 amino acids.

The CDR3 reads CAWSNNYGYTF. The DNA of the CDR3 is TGTGCCTGGAGCAATAACTATGGCTACACCTTC. The rearrangement links TRBV30 to TRBJ1-2; D is uncertain. The CDR3 has 11 amino acids. Germline V CDR1 and CDR2: GTSNPN, SVGIG (reference sequence). V dropped 3 bases and J dropped 1 base, with 3 bases sitting between them.

This sequence joins TRBV9 and TRBJ1-1; TRBD1 matches 7 bases. In germline, CDR1 is SGDLS, CDR2 YYNGEE. Trimming cost V 0 bases and J 1 base; bases outside gene matches: 18. The CDR3 length is 20 residues. DNA of the CDR3: TGTGCCAGCAGCGTAGAGGCCCGTGGCGGGGCAGGGGGAGGGAACACTGAAGCTTTCTTT. Translating it yields CASSVEARGGAGGGNTEAFF.

J is TRBJ2-1 and V is TRBV9, with TRBD1 matching 7 bases. The V gene end was trimmed by 4 bases and the J gene end by 3 bases; junction bases not matched to a gene: 10. This CDR3 comprises 16 residues. Germline-derived CDR1 and CDR2 are SGDLS and YYNGEE. CDR3 sequence (DNA): TGTGCCAGCAGCCTAATTCCGGGACAGCTCTACAATGAGCAGTTCTTC. Its translation: CASSLIPGQLYNEQFF.

This rearrangement joins TRBV2 to TRBJ1-1, with 8 bases that match TRBD1. J gave up 0 bases and V 8 bases, and 5 bases lay outside the gene matches. The CDR3 spans 14 residues. Germline values: CDR1 SNHLY, CDR2 FYNNEI. CDR3 region: CASDYRGMNTEAFF. The CDR3 coding sequence is TGTGCCAGCGACTACAGGGGGATGAACACTGAAGCTTTCTTT.

This clone was picked up one time. V is TRBV30 and J is TRBJ1-1, with TRBD1 matching over 10 bases. The CDR3 has 13 residues. Germline lookup yields CDR1 GTSNPN and CDR2 SVGIG (reference sequence). V was clipped by 5 bases and J by 5 bases; unmatched bases: 5. CDR3 protein: CAWDRGLGTEAFF. The CDR3 DNA follows: TGTGCCTGGGACAGGGGGCTGGGGACTGAAGCTTTCTTT.

V usage is TRBV19 and J usage is TRBJ1-5; possible D gene TRBD1, 6 bases. The length of the CDR3 is 14 residues. Germline lookup yields CDR1 LNHDA and CDR2 SQIVND (reference sequence). V lost 5 bases and J lost 6, with 14 bases in between. CDR3 protein: CASSWNRDGQPQHF. In nucleotides, the CDR3 is TGTGCCAGTAGTTGGAACAGGGATGGTCAGCCCCAGCATTTT. Looking up the rest from reference TRBV19 and TRBJ1-5 gives the full variable domain: DGGITQSPKYLFRKEGQNVTLSCEQNLNHDAMYWYRQDPGQGLRLIYYSQIVNDFQKGDIAEGYSVSREKKESFPLTVTSAQKNPTAFYLCASSWNRDGQPQHFGDGTRLSIL.

The chain joins TRBV6-4 to TRBJ1-5; weak D call: TRBD1 (6 bases). There are 13 residues in the CDR3. The V and J ends lost 3 bases and 9 bases respectively, with 12 bases between them. The germline gives CDR1 MRHNA, CDR2 SNTAGT. The CDR3 DNA sequence: TGTGCCAGCAGTGAAACACAGGGCACGCCCCAGCATTTT. Its protein is CASSETQGTPQHF.

The chain carries TRBV7-2 and TRBJ1-1; a possible D gene is TRBD1 (5 bases). This CDR3 contains 13 residues. CDR1 and CDR2 (germline): SGHTA, FQGNSA. V lost 6 bases and J 4 bases, leaving 12 bases between the germline ends. The DNA of the CDR3 is TGTGCCAGCAGGCTTCAGGGTCTCACTGAAGCTTTCTTT. It translates to CASRLQGLTEAFF.

This chain connects TRBV6-5 to TRBJ1-1; a weak D match, TRBD1 (5 bases). The ends were cut back, 2 bases at V and 5 bases at J, with 9 bases in the middle. CDR3 length equals 13 residues. CDR1 and CDR2 from the germline V gene are MNHEY and SVGAGI. CDR3 region: CASSYRGWTEAFF. Here the CDR3 DNA reads TGTGCCAGCAGTTACAGGGGTTGGACTGAAGCTTTCTTT.

The rearrangement uses TRBV19 and TRBJ1-1; perhaps TRBD1 as D (6 bases). This CDR3 is built from 15 residues. Germline V gene data show CDR1 as LNHDA and CDR2 as SQIVND (reference sequence). With 3 bases removed from V and 1 base from J, the gap between germline ends came to 12 bases. CDR3: CASSIPTGRNTEAFF. In DNA form, the CDR3 reads TGTGCCAGTAGTATTCCTACAGGGAGGAACACTGAAGCTTTCTTT.